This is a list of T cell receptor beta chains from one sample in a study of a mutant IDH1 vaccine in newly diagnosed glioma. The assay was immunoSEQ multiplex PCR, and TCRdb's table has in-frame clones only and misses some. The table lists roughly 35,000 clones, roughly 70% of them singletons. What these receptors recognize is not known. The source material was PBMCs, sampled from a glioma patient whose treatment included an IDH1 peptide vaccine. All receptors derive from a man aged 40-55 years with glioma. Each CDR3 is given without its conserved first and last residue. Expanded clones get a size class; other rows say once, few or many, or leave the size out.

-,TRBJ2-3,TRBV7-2,ASSHGANTQY
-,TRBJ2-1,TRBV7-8,ASSPTINRDMQF
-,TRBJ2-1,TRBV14,ASSQLAGLGSYNEQF
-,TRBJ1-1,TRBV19,ASSIDRVAEAF
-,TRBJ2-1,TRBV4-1,ASSPRPPSGPYGEQF
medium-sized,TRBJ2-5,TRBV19,ASSTGTALQETQY
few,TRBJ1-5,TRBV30,AWSSGTGVRVNQPQH
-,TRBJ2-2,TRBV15,ATSSHLGLAGANTGELF
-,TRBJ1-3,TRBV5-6,ASSFAGAGNTIY
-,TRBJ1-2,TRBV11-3,ASTSSPGQGTYGYT
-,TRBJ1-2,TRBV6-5,ASSYSGRYT
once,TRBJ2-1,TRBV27,ASSFKSVGGTYNEQF
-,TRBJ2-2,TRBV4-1,ASSLGQVKVGELF
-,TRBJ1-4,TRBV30,AYTRSANEKLF
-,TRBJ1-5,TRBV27,ASSFGGYDQPQH
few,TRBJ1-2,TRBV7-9,ASSRQGIGGYT
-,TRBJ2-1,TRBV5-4,ASSLGLAAYNEQF
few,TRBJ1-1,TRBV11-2,ASNPSTGGTEAF
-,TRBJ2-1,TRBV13,ASSPGTSGSGGDEQF
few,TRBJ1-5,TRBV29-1,SVRTGSTQPQH
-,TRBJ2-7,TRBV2,ASTAQPTYEQY
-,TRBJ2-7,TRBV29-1,SVSRGEVREQY
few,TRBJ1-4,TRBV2,ASTRDRNEKLF
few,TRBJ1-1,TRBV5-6,ASSLPGTPEAF
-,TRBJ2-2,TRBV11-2,ASSLEIENVSHGELF
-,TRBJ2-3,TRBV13,ASSPVLAYTDTQY
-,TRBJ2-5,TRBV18,ASLGGTQETQY
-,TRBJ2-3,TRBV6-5,ASSPGAGSTDTQY
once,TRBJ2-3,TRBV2,AKLAGEDTQY
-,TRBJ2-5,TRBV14,ASSLFGLDGLETQY
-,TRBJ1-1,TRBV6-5,ASSYSRGSRNTEAF
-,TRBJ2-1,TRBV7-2,ASSLNYYNEQF
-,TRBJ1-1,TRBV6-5,ASSRQGKNTEAF
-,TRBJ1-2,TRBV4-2,ASSPSTGGGYGYT
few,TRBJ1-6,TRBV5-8,ASSRGTAGDSPLH
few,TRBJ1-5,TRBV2,ASGGNQPQH
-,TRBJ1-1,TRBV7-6,ASSLSGGNTEAF
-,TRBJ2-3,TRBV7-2,ASSLNTQY
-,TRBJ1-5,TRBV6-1,ASSQGGESDQPQH
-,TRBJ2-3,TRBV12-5,ASGNGYTQY
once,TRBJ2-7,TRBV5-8,ASSLPGLERSEQY
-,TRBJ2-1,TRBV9,ASSVVASGTYNEQF
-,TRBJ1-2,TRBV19,ASKTDSHANYGYT
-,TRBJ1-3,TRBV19,ASTLEGRNGNTIY
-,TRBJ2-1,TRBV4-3,ASSQDLRTSGSNEQF
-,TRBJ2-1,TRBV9,ASSTPGLYNEQF
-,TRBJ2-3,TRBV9,ASSVTDVSSTDTQY
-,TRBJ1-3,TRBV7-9,ASSSESGASGNTIY
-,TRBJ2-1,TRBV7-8,ASSSGASPNNEQF
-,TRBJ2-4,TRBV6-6,ASSLAGLAY
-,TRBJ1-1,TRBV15,ATSRGKGQNTEAF
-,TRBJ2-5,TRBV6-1,ASRSSGQETQY
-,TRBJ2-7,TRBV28,ASNPTGGPAYEQY
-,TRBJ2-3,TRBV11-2,ASSPGQSPGDTQY